The TCR beta chain described here comes from a study of T-cell reconstitution after alpha-beta-depleted transplantation in children. Whole-study findings and limits: From newly produced T cells came most of the T-cell counts and diversity one year after transplant.

V gave up 7 bases and J gave up 5 bases, with 12 bases separating them. CDR1 is SQVTM, CDR2 ANQGSEA, per germline. There are 11 residues in the CDR3. A note on this clonotype: The antigen is not known.

During its preparation, the TCRbeta library received unique molecular identifiers. TCRdb called the PCR reads again in MiXCR, with one record for every CDR3 protein. The sample shows around 800,000 distinct CDR3 sequences, around 15% of them seen only once. This TCR was recovered from a male patient younger than 18 who had a stem cell transplant for acute lymphoblastic leukemia, so the T cells may come from the graft donor. J is TRBJ2-7 and V is TRBV29-1, with D possibly matching TRBD2 (6 bases). Specimen: PBMCs, mostly from graft donor cells, collected 360 days after TCRalphabeta/CD19-depleted stem cell transplant. The CDR3 DNA sequence: TGCAGCGGTACGGGGGTGAACGAGCAGTACTTC. Its translation is CSGTGVNEQYF.